This is a list of T cell receptor beta chains from one sample in a study of T-cell memory formation after mild COVID-19. MiXCR was run by TCRdb on the 5' RACE reads, yielding one entry per CDR3 protein. The sample records 150,000 to 200,000 distinct CDR3 sequences, approximately 10% being singletons. Sequenced input: PBMCs or a T cell subset sorted from them (not recorded which). These receptors all stem from a man aged 18 to 30 who had mild COVID-19 (a few samples of this study predate the infection). Cell type and time point are not known. Each CDR3 is given with its conserved first and last residue. A D gene is named only where the DNA matches it firmly. Where a row states a size, it is once, few, many or the class of an expanded clone; other rows omit it.

d_gene: NA
abundance: many
v_gene: TRBV20-1
j_gene: TRBJ2-3
CDR3nt: TGCAGTGCCGCTAGGGCGGTAATCACAGATACGCAGTATTTT
CDR3aa: CSAARAVITDTQYF

d_gene: TRBD1
abundance: many
v_gene: TRBV6-2/TRBV6-3
j_gene: TRBJ1-5
CDR3nt: TGTGCCAGCAGTTCAGGGACAGGCAATCAGCCCCAGCATTTT
CDR3aa: CASSSGTGNQPQHF

d_gene: TRBD2
abundance: many
v_gene: TRBV7-2
j_gene: TRBJ2-5
CDR3nt: TGTGCCAGCAGCTCAGCGGGGACCCAAGAGACCCAGTACTTC
CDR3aa: CASSSAGTQETQYF

d_gene: NA
abundance: NA
v_gene: TRBV2
j_gene: TRBJ1-4
CDR3nt: TGTGCCAGCAGTCGATCCAGGGGCGCAAATGAAAAACTGTTTTTT
CDR3aa: CASSRSRGANEKLFF

d_gene: NA
abundance: NA
v_gene: TRBV7-3
j_gene: TRBJ2-1
CDR3nt: TGTGCCAGCAGCCCCTATCTAGGAAATGAGCAGTTCTTC
CDR3aa: CASSPYLGNEQFF

d_gene: NA
abundance: NA
v_gene: TRBV5-4
j_gene: TRBJ2-1
CDR3nt: TGTGCCAGCAGCTGGGCCGGCCCCGGTGGACTCAATGAGCAGTTCTTC
CDR3aa: CASSWAGPGGLNEQFF

d_gene: TRBD1
abundance: few
v_gene: TRBV20-1
j_gene: TRBJ1-2
CDR3nt: TGCAGTGCTAGAGATCAGGGACAGGGGGAAGGCTACACCTTC
CDR3aa: CSARDQGQGEGYTF

d_gene: TRBD1
abundance: NA
v_gene: TRBV3-1
j_gene: TRBJ1-5
CDR3nt: TGTGCCAGCAGCCCTAGACAGGGGACCAATCAGCCCCAGCATTTT
CDR3aa: CASSPRQGTNQPQHF

d_gene: TRBD2
abundance: few
v_gene: TRBV7-3
j_gene: TRBJ2-2
CDR3nt: TGTGCCAGCAGTCCGAGCGGGGGCTGGAACACCGGGGAGCTGTTTTTT
CDR3aa: CASSPSGGWNTGELFF

d_gene: NA
abundance: NA
v_gene: TRBV4-2
j_gene: TRBJ1-2
CDR3nt: TGTGCCAGCAGCCAAGATGGGCGCCCCGCCAGGGATGGCTACACCTTC
CDR3aa: CASSQDGRPARDGYTF

d_gene: NA
abundance: many
v_gene: TRBV12-3/TRBV12-4
j_gene: TRBJ2-2
CDR3nt: TGTGCCAGCAGACAGGATACCGGGGAGCTGTTTTTT
CDR3aa: CASRQDTGELFF

d_gene: NA
abundance: NA
v_gene: TRBV7-2
j_gene: TRBJ2-1
CDR3nt: TGTGCCAGCAGCTTGGAGACGATAAATGAGCAGTTCTTC
CDR3aa: CASSLETINEQFF

d_gene: TRBD2
abundance: NA
v_gene: TRBV7-9
j_gene: TRBJ2-5
CDR3nt: TGTGCCAGCACTAGCGGGGAGACCCAGTACTTC
CDR3aa: CASTSGETQYF

d_gene: NA
abundance: NA
v_gene: TRBV12-3/TRBV12-4
j_gene: TRBJ2-4
CDR3nt: TGTGCCAGCAGTTTCTCGGGGGCCAAAAACATTCAGTACTTC
CDR3aa: CASSFSGAKNIQYF

d_gene: TRBD2
abundance: many
v_gene: TRBV20-1
j_gene: TRBJ2-4
CDR3nt: TGCAGTGCTAGGCGGGGGGTCCAAAACATTCAGTACTTC
CDR3aa: CSARRGVQNIQYF

d_gene: TRBD1
abundance: NA
v_gene: TRBV2
j_gene: TRBJ1-4
CDR3nt: TGTGCCAGCAGGGACAGGGGATATACTGGCCCTAATGAAAAACTGTTTTTT
CDR3aa: CASRDRGYTGPNEKLFF

d_gene: TRBD1
abundance: few
v_gene: TRBV5-1
j_gene: TRBJ1-2
CDR3nt: TGCGCCAGCAGCGAAGGACAGGGGTTTGGCTACACCTTC
CDR3aa: CASSEGQGFGYTF

d_gene: TRBD2
abundance: NA
v_gene: TRBV20-1
j_gene: TRBJ2-3
CDR3nt: TGCAGTGCGGGACTAGCGGGGATGACAGATACGCAGTATTTT
CDR3aa: CSAGLAGMTDTQYF

d_gene: TRBD2
abundance: many
v_gene: TRBV4-1
j_gene: TRBJ2-1
CDR3nt: TGCGCCAGCAGCCGGCGCCTCCAGGGACTAGCCTACAATGAGCAGTTCTTC
CDR3aa: CASSRRLQGLAYNEQFF

d_gene: TRBD1
abundance: NA
v_gene: TRBV19
j_gene: TRBJ2-3
CDR3nt: TGTGCCAGTTCTGGGACAGGACGATACACAGATACGCAGTATTTT
CDR3aa: CASSGTGRYTDTQYF

d_gene: NA
abundance: NA
v_gene: TRBV10-3
j_gene: TRBJ2-5
CDR3nt: TGTGCCATCAGTGGTGGGCAGGGGCCCCTATTCGGGACCCAGTACTTC
CDR3aa: CAISGGQGPLFGTQYF

d_gene: NA
abundance: many
v_gene: TRBV29-1
j_gene: TRBJ1-5
CDR3nt: TGCAGCGTTTCAGATCCTAATCAGCCCCAGCATTTT
CDR3aa: CSVSDPNQPQHF

d_gene: NA
abundance: NA
v_gene: TRBV2
j_gene: TRBJ1-6
CDR3nt: TGTGCCAGCGAAGCGTATTATAATTCACCCCTCCACTTT
CDR3aa: CASEAYYNSPLHF

d_gene: NA
abundance: NA
v_gene: TRBV2
j_gene: TRBJ2-7
CDR3nt: TGTGCCAGCAGTCAGGACAGCTACGAGCAGTACTTC
CDR3aa: CASSQDSYEQYF

d_gene: NA
abundance: few
v_gene: TRBV7-2
j_gene: TRBJ1-4
CDR3nt: TGTGCCAGCAGCTTAGCCCCGCAGAGGGCAACTAATGAAAAACTGTTTTTT
CDR3aa: CASSLAPQRATNEKLFF

d_gene: NA
abundance: NA
v_gene: TRBV5-1
j_gene: TRBJ2-5
CDR3nt: TGCGCCAGCAGCTTCGCTTCGCAAGAGACCCAGTACTTC
CDR3aa: CASSFASQETQYF

d_gene: NA
abundance: NA
v_gene: TRBV9
j_gene: TRBJ1-1
CDR3nt: TGTGCCAGCAGCGACGGCGGGGGGAACACTGAAGCTTTCTTT
CDR3aa: CASSDGGGNTEAFF

d_gene: NA
abundance: NA
v_gene: TRBV20-1
j_gene: TRBJ1-1
CDR3nt: TGCAGTGCTAGTAAGCCCGGCCCGGGGGCTTTCTTT
CDR3aa: CSASKPGPGAFF

d_gene: TRBD2
abundance: NA
v_gene: TRBV7-3
j_gene: TRBJ2-1
CDR3nt: TGTGCCAGCAGCGGGGCTAGCGGGGGTGGTAATGAGCAGTTCTTC
CDR3aa: CASSGASGGGNEQFF

d_gene: NA
abundance: NA
v_gene: TRBV7-2
j_gene: TRBJ1-2
CDR3nt: TGTGCCAGCAGCTTCGGGGTTGGCTACACCTTC
CDR3aa: CASSFGVGYTF

d_gene: NA
abundance: many
v_gene: TRBV12-3/TRBV12-4
j_gene: TRBJ2-3
CDR3nt: TGTGCCAGCAGCCGTGGACCTACAGATACGCAGTATTTT
CDR3aa: CASSRGPTDTQYF

d_gene: TRBD1
abundance: medium-sized
v_gene: TRBV4-3
j_gene: TRBJ2-1
CDR3nt: TGCGCCAGCAGTCCCTCCGGGACAGGGCCCAATGAGCAGTTCTTC
CDR3aa: CASSPSGTGPNEQFF

d_gene: NA
abundance: many
v_gene: TRBV20-1
j_gene: TRBJ1-6
CDR3nt: TGCAGTGCTAGACTTATGAGGCGGGCTAATTCACCCCTCCACTTT
CDR3aa: CSARLMRRANSPLHF

d_gene: TRBD1
abundance: NA
v_gene: TRBV15
j_gene: TRBJ2-3
CDR3nt: TGTGCCACCAGCAGAGATAAAAGGGGGCGAGGCACAGATACGCAGTATTTT
CDR3aa: CATSRDKRGRGTDTQYF

d_gene: NA
abundance: NA
v_gene: TRBV20-1
j_gene: TRBJ1-1
CDR3nt: TGCAGTGCTAGAGATGGAAATCGCGGCACTGAAGCTTTCTTT
CDR3aa: CSARDGNRGTEAFF

d_gene: TRBD1
abundance: NA
v_gene: TRBV6-5
j_gene: TRBJ1-6
CDR3nt: TGTGCCAGCCGAGCCGTACAGGGGACACCCCTCCACTTT
CDR3aa: CASRAVQGTPLHF

d_gene: NA
abundance: few
v_gene: TRBV5-1
j_gene: TRBJ2-5
CDR3nt: TGCGCCAGCAGCTTGGTCGATGAGACCCAGTACTTC
CDR3aa: CASSLVDETQYF

d_gene: NA
abundance: few
v_gene: TRBV5-1
j_gene: TRBJ1-1
CDR3nt: TGCGCCAGCAGCTTGGAGCCAGGGGAGGACACTGAAGCTTTCTTT
CDR3aa: CASSLEPGEDTEAFF

d_gene: TRBD1
abundance: NA
v_gene: TRBV18
j_gene: TRBJ1-1
CDR3nt: TGTGCCAGCTCAGCGGGACAGGCGAACACTGAAGCTTTCTTT
CDR3aa: CASSAGQANTEAFF

d_gene: TRBD2
abundance: few
v_gene: TRBV10-2
j_gene: TRBJ2-1
CDR3nt: TGCGCCAGCCGACTAGCGGGGAACAATGAGCAGTTCTTC
CDR3aa: CASRLAGNNEQFF

d_gene: NA
abundance: few
v_gene: TRBV4-3
j_gene: TRBJ1-2
CDR3nt: TGCGCCAGCAGCCACAATACAGGAAACTATGGCTACACCTTC
CDR3aa: CASSHNTGNYGYTF